Shown below are 15 T cell receptor beta chains from a single sample sequenced in a study of CD8 T cells in Susac syndrome. When the RNA was reverse transcribed, random hexamers were used with an input of roughly 0.45 to 1 ug. MiXCR was run by TCRdb on the immunoSEQ multiplex PCR reads, yielding one entry per CDR3 protein. The repertoire holds over 95,000 distinct CDR3 sequences, 85% to 95% seen once, with about 0.14% in the top ten. Material: CD4+ T cells from PBMCs. These receptors were taken from a human donor in good health.

V and J are TRBV6-2 or TRBV6-3 and TRBJ2-1; TRBD1 agrees at 7 bases. Germline V gene data show CDR1 as MNHEY and CDR2 as SVGEGT. This CDR3 is built from 18 residues. Losses at the gene ends were 3 bases for V and 8 bases for J; bases not matched to a gene: 19. The CDR3 sequence is CASSYTLGTGVGGDEQFF. CDR3 in DNA: TGTGCCAGCAGTTATACGCTGGGGACCGGGGTAGGGGGCGATGAGCAGTTCTTC.

The chain is built from TRBV7-8 and TRBJ1-2; weak D call: TRBD1 (6 bases). The CDR3 runs to 14 residues. Trimming took off 6 bases at V and 3 bases at J, with 14 bases between the two ends. Germline V gene lookup returns CDR1 SGHVS and CDR2 FQNEAQ. CDR3 sequence (DNA): TGTGCCAGCAGACCCCGGGGGGCGGACTATGGCTACACCTTC. It encodes CASRPRGADYGYTF.

This sequence joins TRBV11-1 and TRBJ1-6; no clear D gene. From germline, CDR1 is SGHAT and CDR2 FQDESV (reference sequence). With 2 bases removed from V and 8 bases from J, the gap between germline ends came to 10 bases. The CDR3 sequence is 14 residues long. CDR3 loop: CASSLRANDSPLHF. The CDR3 nucleotides are TGTGCCAGCAGCTTACGTGCCAACGATTCACCCCTCCACTTT.

This chain links TRBV7-9 with TRBJ2-7; possible D gene TRBD1, 6 bases. Germline V gene lookup returns CDR1 SEHNR and CDR2 FQNEAQ (reference sequence). This CDR3 region has 16 residues. V was cut by 2 bases and J by 0 bases, with 14 bases left in between. The CDR3 region is CASSLRPQGSSYEQYF. The CDR3 DNA follows: TGTGCCAGCAGCTTACGCCCACAGGGAAGCTCCTACGAGCAGTACTTC.

The chain carries TRBV6-2 or TRBV6-3 and TRBJ2-7; D may correspond to TRBD1 or TRBD2 (5 bases each). The CDR3 totals 13 residues. V lost 7 bases, J lost 2 bases, and 12 bases lay in between. Looked up from germline, CDR1 is MNHEY and CDR2 is SVGEGT. The CDR3 is CASKAGRPYEQYF. In nucleotides, the CDR3 is TGTGCCAGCAAGGCAGGGAGACCCTACGAGCAGTACTTC.

The chain carries TRBV29-1 and TRBJ1-4; D is possibly TRBD1 (5 bases). CDR1 SQVTM and CDR2 ANQGSEA come from the germline V gene. This CDR3 comprises 13 residues. The V gene lost 5 bases and the J gene lost 6 bases, with 13 bases spanning the gap. The CDR3 is CSVPGPRDEKLFF. The CDR3 coding sequence is TGCAGCGTTCCGGGACCCAGGGATGAAAAACTGTTTTTT. Full variable domain (outside the CDR3, taken from reference TRBV29-1 and TRBJ1-4): SAVISQKPSRDICQRGTSLTIQCQVDSQVTMMFWYRQQPGQSLTLIATANQGSEATYESGFVIDKFPISRPNLTFSTLTVSNMSPEDSSIYLCSVPGPRDEKLFFGSGTQLSVL.

The chain combines TRBV9 with TRBJ2-5, with no clear D. Germline V lookup: CDR1 SGDLS, CDR2 YYNGEE. Trimming left V 4 bases short and J 9 bases short, with 19 bases between. The CDR3 is 14 amino acids. CDR3 sequence: CASSPKAVDGAQYF. DNA of the CDR3: TGTGCCAGCAGCCCAAAGGCGGTCGATGGTGCCCAGTACTTC.

V gene TRBV18 combines with J gene TRBJ2-4; no clear D. The V end lost 3 bases, the J end lost 0 bases, and 12 bases lay between the germline ends. Germline assignment: CDR1 KGHSH and CDR2 LQKENI. This CDR3 comprises 16 residues. In nucleotides, the CDR3 is TGTGCCAGCTCACCCCTCGAACAGCGAGCCAAAAACATTCAGTACTTC. It encodes CASSPLEQRAKNIQYF.

This sequence joins TRBV2 and TRBJ2-5; D remains unclear. Germline V gene lookup returns CDR1 SNHLY and CDR2 FYNNEI. This CDR3 comprises 11 residues. The germline V and J ends were trimmed by 7 bases and 2 bases, with 5 bases remaining between them. This CDR3 is CASNTQETQYF. In nucleotides, the CDR3 is TGTGCCAGCAACACGCAAGAGACCCAGTACTTC.

This rearrangement joins TRBV5-4 to TRBJ2-2; D may be TRBD1 (6 bases). The CDR3 sequence is 14 residues long. V gave up 2 bases and J gave up 3 bases, with 8 bases separating them. Germline V lookup: CDR1 SGHNT, CDR2 YYREEE (reference sequence). CDR3 nucleotides: TGTGCCAGCAGCTTCGACAGGTACACCGGGGAGCTGTTTTTT. Translated, it gives CASSFDRYTGELFF.

The chain links TRBV27 to TRBJ2-2, with 7 bases aligning to TRBD2. CDR1 and CDR2 from the germline V gene are MNHEY and SMNVEV (reference sequence). The trim removed 1 base at V and 6 bases at J, leaving 2 bases unmatched. CDR3 length equals 14 residues. CDR3 DNA sequence: TGTGCCAGCAGTTTATGGGGGAGGGCCGGGGAGCTGTTTTTT. As protein: CASSLWGRAGELFF.

The V gene is TRBV29-1, the J gene TRBJ2-1; no reliable D call. The V gene lost 4 bases and the J gene lost 5 bases, with 9 bases spanning the gap. The CDR3 is 12 amino acids. Germline values: CDR1 SQVTM, CDR2 ANQGSEA. CDR3 residues: CSVGQDHNEQFF. DNA for the CDR3: TGCAGCGTTGGGCAGGACCACAATGAGCAGTTCTTC.

This clonotype was seen a few times. The rearrangement uses TRBV6-2 or TRBV6-3 and TRBJ2-1; D gene uncertain. Trimming took off 8 bases at V and 5 bases at J, with 7 bases between the two ends. Germline CDR1 reads MNHEY; CDR2 reads SVGEGT. This CDR3 comprises 11 residues. CDR3 DNA sequence: TGTGCCAGCGCATTTAACAATGAGCAGTTCTTC. It encodes CASAFNNEQFF.

The CDR3 protein is CASSNPDRNYEQYF. CDR3 coding DNA: TGTGCCAGCAGCAACCCTGACAGAAACTACGAGCAGTACTTC. The genes are TRBV7-9 and TRBJ2-7, with D possibly being TRBD1 (5 bases). CDR1 is SEHNR and CDR2 is FQNEAQ in the germline V gene (reference sequence). Trimming cost V 5 bases and J 3 bases, with 14 bases left between them. CDR3 length: 14 amino acids. The variable domain in full, with the rest retrieved from reference TRBV7-9 and TRBJ2-7, is DTGVSQNPRHKITKRGQNVTFRCDPISEHNRLYWYRQTLGQGPEFLTYFQNEAQLEKSRLLSDRFSAERPKGSFSTLEIQRTEQGDSAMYLCASSNPDRNYEQYFGPGTRLTVT.

The chain employs TRBV6-5 and TRBJ2-3; 7 nucleotides match TRBD2. CDR1 MNHEY and CDR2 SVGAGI come from the germline V gene. This CDR3 is built from 15 residues. V lost 5 bases and J lost 5; bases outside the gene matches: 10. DNA for the CDR3: TGTGCCAGCAGTCCCCCGGGCGGGAGAGGAGATACGCAGTATTTT. Encoded protein: CASSPPGGRGDTQYF.